The 20 T cell receptor beta chains in this list originate from one sample, sequenced in a study of blood T cell repertoires in COVID-19. Here immunoSEQ multiplex PCR was the method, and the copy in TCRdb shows in-frame clones only, minus some. The sample consists of more than 90,000 clones, 80% to 85% of them appearing once. The specimen was peripheral blood. The receptors derive from a man aged 60 to 75 with acute or convalescent COVID-19.

The CDR3 loop reads CASRRDSTHEQFF. CDR3 DNA: TGTGCCAGCAGGCGGGACTCGACTCATGAGCAGTTCTTC. V is TRBV12-3 or TRBV12-4 and J is TRBJ2-1; D perhaps matches TRBD2 (6 bases). The CDR3 length is 13 residues. V lost 6 bases to trimming and J lost 8 bases, with 14 bases between them.

The rearrangement links TRBV6-5 to TRBJ2-1, with unresolved D. V was cut by 1 base and J by 5 bases, with 6 bases left in between. Looked up from germline, CDR1 is MNHEY and CDR2 is SVGAGI. This CDR3 is 13 amino acids long. The CDR3 DNA is TGTGCCAGCAGTTACTACACAGACAATGAGCAGTTCTTC. It yields the protein CASSYYTDNEQFF.

The gene calls are TRBV6-2 or TRBV6-3 and TRBJ2-7; D possibly corresponds to TRBD2 (6 bases). V lost 0 bases and J lost 2, with 8 bases in between. The CDR3 totals 14 residues. Germline lookup yields CDR1 MNHEY and CDR2 SVGEGT. This chain's CDR3 is CASSYSGRPYEQYV. The CDR3 bases are TGTGCCAGCAGTTACTCCGGGAGACCCTACGAGCAGTACGTC.

The chain joins TRBV12-3 or TRBV12-4 to TRBJ2-1; D call uncertain. V gave up 5 bases and J gave up 8 bases, with 10 bases separating them. The length of the CDR3 is 12 residues. The CDR3 sequence is CASSPPSYEQFF. The CDR3 DNA sequence: TGTGCCAGCAGTCCCCCTTCCTATGAGCAGTTCTTC.

This chain uses TRBV7-9 with TRBJ2-5, with 8 positions matching TRBD2. Germline CDR1 reads SEHNR; CDR2 reads FQNEAQ (reference sequence). The CDR3 sequence is 16 residues long. V lost 1 base, J lost 1 base, and 5 bases stayed unmatched. The CDR3 loop reads CASSLGSGNSQETQYF. As DNA, the CDR3 is TGTGCCAGCAGCTTAGGTAGCGGGAACTCCCAAGAGACCCAGTACTTC.

This rearrangement joins TRBV27 to TRBJ2-1, with 7 bases aligning to TRBD1. V lost 1 base, J lost 3 bases, and 6 bases stayed unmatched. The germline CDR1 and CDR2 sequences are MNHEY and SMNVEV (reference sequence). The CDR3 consists of 16 residues. The CDR3 here is CASSLFQGVIYNEQFF. CDR3 bases: TGTGCCAGCAGTTTATTCCAGGGGGTTATCTACAATGAGCAGTTCTTC.

Here the CDR3 DNA reads TGTGCCAGTAGTCAACAAGGCACAGATACGCAGTATTTT. Its protein product is CASSQQGTDTQYF. The V call is TRBV19, the J call TRBJ2-3, with unresolved D. V was pared by 5 bases and J by 1 base, with 7 bases between. Germline CDR1 and CDR2: LNHDA and SQIVND (reference sequence). The CDR3 is 13 amino acids.

The chain joins TRBV30 to TRBJ2-1, with D maybe TRBD1 (5 bases). The ends were cut back, 5 bases at V and 10 bases at J, with 12 bases in the middle. In germline, CDR1 is GTSNPN, CDR2 SVGIG (reference sequence). CDR3 size: 11 residues. The CDR3 DNA reads as TGTGCCTGGGACCTTAAGGGGGAGCAGTTCTTC. Translation: CAWDLKGEQFF. Using reference TRBV30 and TRBJ2-1 for the parts outside the CDR3, the full variable domain is SQTIHQWPATLVQPVGSPLSLECTVEGTSNPNLYWYRQAAGRGLQLLFYSVGIGQISSEVPQNLSASRPQDRQFILSSKKLLLSDSGFYLCAWDLKGEQFFGPGTRLTVL.

CDR3: CASSEGQDGNEQFF. The CDR3 DNA reads as TGTGCCAGCAGTGAGGGACAGGACGGAAATGAGCAGTTCTTC. This chain uses TRBV2 with TRBJ2-1; 8 bases map to TRBD1. The germline gives CDR1 SNHLY, CDR2 FYNNEI. This CDR3 comprises 14 residues. V was clipped by 3 bases and J by 7 bases; unmatched bases: 5.

The V call is TRBV5-5, the J call TRBJ1-5; D remains unclear. Germline CDR1 is SGHKS and CDR2 is YYEKEE (reference sequence). The CDR3 has 14 residues. V lost 1 base to trimming and J lost 7 bases, with 12 bases between them. The DNA for the CDR3 is TGTGCCAGCAGCTTGTGGGCGGGAAGCCAGCCCCAGCATTTT. This gives the protein CASSLWAGSQPQHF.

The V and J genes are TRBV5-1 and TRBJ2-2; tentatively, D is TRBD2 (5 bases). Germline CDR1 and CDR2: SGHRS and YFSETQ. This CDR3 spans 14 amino acids. The V end was cut by 4 bases, the J end by 1 base, with 8 bases between. The CDR3 here is CASSSGENTGELFF. The CDR3 nucleotides are TGCGCCAGCAGCAGCGGTGAGAACACCGGGGAGCTGTTTTTT.

The V call is TRBV3-1 (or the pseudogene TRBV3-2), the J call TRBJ1-2; D is perhaps TRBD1 (6 bases). The V gene's germline CDR1 is LGHDT and CDR2 YNNKEL (reference sequence). V gave up 3 bases and J gave up 7 bases, with 15 bases separating them. The CDR3 loop spans 14 amino acids. CDR3 bases: TGTGCCAGCAGCCAGAGGGAGGGGGTTCTTGGCTACACCTTC. It encodes CASSQREGVLGYTF.

This clone was seen a handful of times. The chain uses TRBV10-2 and TRBJ2-3, with TRBD2 identical over 9 bases. The CDR3 sequence is 14 residues long. J gave up 5 bases and V 6 bases, and 6 bases lay outside the gene matches. The germline CDR1 and CDR2 sequences are WSHSY and SAAADI. The CDR3 region is CASRNGREGDTQYF. The CDR3 DNA follows: TGCGCCAGCAGGAACGGGCGGGAGGGAGATACGCAGTATTTT.

This clone was counted a single time. This chain connects TRBV3-1 (or the pseudogene TRBV3-2) to TRBJ2-7; 7 nucleotides match TRBD2. This CDR3 is built from 14 residues. Trimming at V came to 6 bases and at J to 3 bases, leaving 8 bases not matched to a gene. Germline assignment: CDR1 LGHDT and CDR2 YNNKEL (reference sequence). Written as DNA, the CDR3 is TGTGCCAGCAGATCCGGGACTACAAACTACGAGCAGTACTTC. Its protein product is CASRSGTTNYEQYF.

The V call is TRBV28, the J call TRBJ1-1, with 7 nucleotides matching TRBD1. The V gene end was trimmed by 5 bases and the J gene end by 4 bases; junction bases not matched to a gene: 7. Looked up from germline, CDR1 is MDHEN and CDR2 is SYDVKM. This CDR3 comprises 14 residues. The CDR3 DNA reads TGTGCCAGCAGTGCCGGGACAGCGGTCACTGAAGCTTTCTTT. Its translation is CASSAGTAVTEAFF.

V usage is TRBV4-1 and J usage is TRBJ2-1; perhaps TRBD1 as D (6 bases). This CDR3 has 16 residues. Germline V gives CDR1 MGHRA, CDR2 YSYEKL. V lost 6 bases to trimming and J lost 3 bases, with 18 bases between them. For the CDR3, the DNA is TGCGCCAGCAGTGGGGGCCAGGGGTCCTTCTACAATGAGCAGTTCTTC. This encodes CASSGGQGSFYNEQFF.

The chain joins TRBV7-2 to TRBJ2-5, with a possible D match to TRBD1 (6 bases). Looked up from germline, CDR1 is SGHTA and CDR2 is FQGNSA. This CDR3 spans 16 amino acids. The V end lost 2 bases, the J end lost 1 base, and 14 bases lay between the germline ends. CDR3 bases: TGTGCCAGCAGCTTACGGGCTTTGGGGGCCCAAGAGACCCAGTACTTC. Translating it yields CASSLRALGAQETQYF.

The chain carries TRBV11-3 and TRBJ2-3; TRBD2 aligns across 12 bases. This CDR3 is built from 15 residues. The junction had 0 bases not matched to a gene; V was cut back by 4 bases and J by 1 base. CDR1 is SGHNT, CDR2 YENEEA, per germline. The CDR3 loop reads CASSSSGGGTDTQYF. For the CDR3, the DNA is TGTGCCAGCAGCTCTAGCGGGGGGGGCACAGATACGCAGTATTTT.

The chain combines TRBV6-6 with TRBJ2-2; 8 positions agree with TRBD2. Trimming took 2 bases from V and 2 from J; bases not matched to a gene: 1. The length of the CDR3 is 15 residues. Germline V lookup: CDR1 MNHNY, CDR2 SVGAGI (reference sequence). The CDR3 reads CASSYAGGNTGELFF. For the CDR3, the DNA is TGTGCCAGCAGTTACGCGGGGGGTAACACCGGGGAGCTGTTTTTT.

The gene calls are TRBV27 and TRBJ2-6; 10 bases are a match to TRBD1. The CDR3 runs 19 residues. Per the germline V gene, CDR1 is MNHEY and CDR2 is SMNVEV (reference sequence). The V segment lost 4 bases and the J segment 1 base; nucleotides outside the gene matches: 10. The CDR3 coding sequence is TGTGCCAGCAGTTCGACAAGACAGGGGGCGCTGTCTGGGGCCAACGTCCTGACTTTC. Its translation: CASSSTRQGALSGANVLTF.